This T cell receptor (beta chain) was retrieved from a study of cytomegalovirus exposure and HLA in healthy donors. PCR employed 60 Vbeta and 13 Jbeta primers. The table came from immunoSEQ multiplex PCR; TCRdb's copy has only in-frame clones and leaves some out. The repertoire holds about 190,000 clones, 87% seen once, with 1% to 1.5% in the top ten. The CDR3 extends over 15 amino acids. V was cut by 5 bases and J by 0 bases, with 13 bases left in between. Germline V gives CDR1 MDHEN, CDR2 SYDVKM. This clone was observed a single time. The antigen is undetermined. Study findings and constraints: A later analysis by the authors found several of the most significant clusters apparently linked to common viral pathogens.

This chain links TRBV28 with TRBJ2-5; possible D gene TRBD2, 6 bases. Sample: PBMCs. This clonotype was obtained from a man under 40 in good health and CMV-seronegative. The CDR3 sequence: CASSPRDWYQETQYF. Here the CDR3 DNA reads TGTGCCAGCAGTCCCCGGGACTGGTACCAAGAGACCCAGTACTTC.